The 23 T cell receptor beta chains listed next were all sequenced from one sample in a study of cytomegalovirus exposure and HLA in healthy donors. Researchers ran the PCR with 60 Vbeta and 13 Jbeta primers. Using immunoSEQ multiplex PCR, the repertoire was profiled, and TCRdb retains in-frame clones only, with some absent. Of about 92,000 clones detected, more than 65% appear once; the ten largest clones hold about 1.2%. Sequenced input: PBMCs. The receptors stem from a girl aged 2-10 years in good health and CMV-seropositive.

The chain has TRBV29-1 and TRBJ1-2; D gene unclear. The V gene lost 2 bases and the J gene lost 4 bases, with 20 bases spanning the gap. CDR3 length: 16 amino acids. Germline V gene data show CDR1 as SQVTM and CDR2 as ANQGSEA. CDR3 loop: CSVENDVWAPSYGYTF. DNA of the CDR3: TGCAGCGTTGAAAATGACGTCTGGGCTCCCTCCTATGGCTACACCTTC.

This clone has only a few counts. The CDR3 nucleotides are TGTGCCAGCAGCTTAACGGGTAATGAGCAGTTCTTC. Translation: CASSLTGNEQFF. The chain uses TRBV11-2 and TRBJ2-1; D is unresolved. The CDR3 spans 12 residues. Germline V gene sequence: CDR1 SGHAT, CDR2 FQNNGV. Deletions cut 2 bases from V and 7 bases from J, with 6 bases between.

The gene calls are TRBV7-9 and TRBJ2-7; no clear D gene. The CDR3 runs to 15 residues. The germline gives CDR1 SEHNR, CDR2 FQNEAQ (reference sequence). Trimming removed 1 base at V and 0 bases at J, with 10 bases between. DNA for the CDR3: TGTGCCAGCAGCTTAGAACGGAGCAGCTCCTACGAGCAGTACTTC. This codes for CASSLERSSSYEQYF. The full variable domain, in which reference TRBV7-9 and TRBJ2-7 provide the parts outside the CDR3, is DTGVSQNPRHKITKRGQNVTFRCDPISEHNRLYWYRQTLGQGPEFLTYFQNEAQLEKSRLLSDRFSAERPKGSFSTLEIQRTEQGDSAMYLCASSLERSSSYEQYFGPGTRLTVT.

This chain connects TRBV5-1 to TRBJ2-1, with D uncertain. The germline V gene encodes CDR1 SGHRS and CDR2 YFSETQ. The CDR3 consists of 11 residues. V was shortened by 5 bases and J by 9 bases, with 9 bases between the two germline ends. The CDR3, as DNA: TGCGCCAGCAGTGGATGGAGTGAGCAGTTCTTC. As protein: CASSGWSEQFF.

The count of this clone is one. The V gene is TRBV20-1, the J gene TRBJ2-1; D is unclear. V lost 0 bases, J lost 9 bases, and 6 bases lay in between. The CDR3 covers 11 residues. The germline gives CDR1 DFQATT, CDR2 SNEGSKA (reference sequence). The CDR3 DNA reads TGCAGTGCTAGAGATGGAGTTGAGCAGTTCTTC. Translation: CSARDGVEQFF.

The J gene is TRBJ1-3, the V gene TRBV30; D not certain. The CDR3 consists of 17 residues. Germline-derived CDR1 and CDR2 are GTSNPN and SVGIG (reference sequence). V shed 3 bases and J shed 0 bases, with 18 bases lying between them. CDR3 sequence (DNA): TGTGCCTGGAGCCCCTCGGGTCGGGGAAGCTCTGGAAACACCATATATTTT. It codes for CAWSPSGRGSSGNTIYF. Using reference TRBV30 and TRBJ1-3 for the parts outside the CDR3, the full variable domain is SQTIHQWPATLVQPVGSPLSLECTVEGTSNPNLYWYRQAAGRGLQLLFYSVGIGQISSEVPQNLSASRPQDRQFILSSKKLLLSDSGFYLCAWSPSGRGSSGNTIYFGEGSWLTVV.

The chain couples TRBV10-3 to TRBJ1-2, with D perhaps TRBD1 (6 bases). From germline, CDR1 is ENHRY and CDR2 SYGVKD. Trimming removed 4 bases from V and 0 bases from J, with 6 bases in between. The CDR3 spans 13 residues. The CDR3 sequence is CAISGTANYGYTF. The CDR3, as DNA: TGTGCCATCAGTGGGACAGCTAACTATGGCTACACCTTC.

The CDR3 bases are TGTGCCAGCAGCGAGGACAGGGGGACGTTAGAGACCCAGTACTTC. Residues: CASSEDRGTLETQYF. This chain uses TRBV5-4 with TRBJ2-5; 10 bases fit TRBD1. Trimming took 4 bases from V and 4 from J; bases not matched to a gene: 7. CDR3 size: 15 residues. In germline, CDR1 is SGHNT, CDR2 YYREEE (reference sequence).

The CDR3 region has the DNA TGTGCCACCAGCAGAGATCGGACAGTACAAATGAACACTGAAGCTTTCTTT. Protein product: CATSRDRTVQMNTEAFF. This chain connects TRBV15 to TRBJ1-1, with D perhaps matching TRBD1 (6 bases). Trimming took off 0 bases at V and 0 bases at J, with 14 bases between the two ends. CDR1 is LNHNV and CDR2 is YYDKDF in the germline V gene (reference sequence). The CDR3 length is 17 residues.

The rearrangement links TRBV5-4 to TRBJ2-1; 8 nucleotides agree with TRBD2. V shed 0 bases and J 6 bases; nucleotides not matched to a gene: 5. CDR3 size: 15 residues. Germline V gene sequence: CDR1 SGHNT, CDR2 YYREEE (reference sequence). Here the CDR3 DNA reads TGTGCCAGCAGCTTGGTTGGCCTAGCGGGCAATGAGCAGTTCTTC. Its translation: CASSLVGLAGNEQFF.

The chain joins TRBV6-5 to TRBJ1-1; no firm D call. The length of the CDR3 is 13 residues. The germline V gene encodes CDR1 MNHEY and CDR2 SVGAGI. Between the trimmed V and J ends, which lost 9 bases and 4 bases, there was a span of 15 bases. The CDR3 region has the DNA TGTGCCAGTCTTGCCGTACGCGGCACTGAAGCTTTCTTT. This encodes CASLAVRGTEAFF.

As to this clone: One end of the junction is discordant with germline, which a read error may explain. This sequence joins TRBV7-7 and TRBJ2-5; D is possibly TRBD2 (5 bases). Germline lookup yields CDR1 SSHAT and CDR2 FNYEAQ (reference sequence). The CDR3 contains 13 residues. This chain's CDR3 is CASSPGEKGTQYF. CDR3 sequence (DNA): TGTGCTAGCAGCCCCGGGGAAAAGGGGACCCAGTACTTC.

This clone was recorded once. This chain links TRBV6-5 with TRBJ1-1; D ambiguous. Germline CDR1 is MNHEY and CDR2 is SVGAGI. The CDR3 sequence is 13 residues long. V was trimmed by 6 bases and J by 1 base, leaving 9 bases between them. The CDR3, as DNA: TGTGCCAGCAGCCGGGGAGGGAACACTGAAGCTTTCTTT. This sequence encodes CASSRGGNTEAFF.

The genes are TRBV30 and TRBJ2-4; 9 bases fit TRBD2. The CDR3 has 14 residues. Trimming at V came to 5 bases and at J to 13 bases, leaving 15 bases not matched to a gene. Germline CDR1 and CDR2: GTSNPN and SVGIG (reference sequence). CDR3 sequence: CAWGKLAGEGDQYF. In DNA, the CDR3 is TGTGCCTGGGGGAAATTAGCGGGAGAAGGGGACCAGTACTTC.

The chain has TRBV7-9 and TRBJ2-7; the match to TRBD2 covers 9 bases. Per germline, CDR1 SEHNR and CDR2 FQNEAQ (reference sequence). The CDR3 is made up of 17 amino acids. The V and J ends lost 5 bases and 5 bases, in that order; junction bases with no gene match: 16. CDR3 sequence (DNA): TGTGCCAGCAGCCGAGATGGGGGGCTAGCGGGACTCCACGAGCAGTACTTC. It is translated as CASSRDGGLAGLHEQYF.

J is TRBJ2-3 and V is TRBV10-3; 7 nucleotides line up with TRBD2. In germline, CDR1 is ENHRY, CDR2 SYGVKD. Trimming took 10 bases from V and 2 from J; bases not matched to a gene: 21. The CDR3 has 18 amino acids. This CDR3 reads CATTLTHTGGGTTDTQYF. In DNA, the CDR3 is TGTGCCACTACATTAACACATACGGGCGGGGGAACCACAGATACGCAGTATTTT.

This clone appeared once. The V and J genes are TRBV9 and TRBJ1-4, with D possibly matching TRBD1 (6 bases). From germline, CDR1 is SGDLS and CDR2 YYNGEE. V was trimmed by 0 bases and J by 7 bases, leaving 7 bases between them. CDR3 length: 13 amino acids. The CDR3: CASSVVGGEKLFF. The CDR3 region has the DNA TGTGCCAGCAGCGTAGTAGGGGGTGAAAAACTGTTTTTT.

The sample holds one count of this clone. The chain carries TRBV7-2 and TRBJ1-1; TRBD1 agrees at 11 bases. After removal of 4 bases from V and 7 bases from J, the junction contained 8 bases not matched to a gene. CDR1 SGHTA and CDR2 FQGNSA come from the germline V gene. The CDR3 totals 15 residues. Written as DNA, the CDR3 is TGTGCCAGCAGCTCGTCGGACAGGGGGCATATTGAAGCTTTCTTT. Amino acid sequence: CASSSSDRGHIEAFF.

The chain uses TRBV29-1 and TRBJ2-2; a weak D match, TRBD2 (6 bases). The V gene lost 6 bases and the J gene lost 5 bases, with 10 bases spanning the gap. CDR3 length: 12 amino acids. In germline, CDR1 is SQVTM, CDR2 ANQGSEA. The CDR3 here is CSVDGGTGELFF. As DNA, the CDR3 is TGCAGCGTAGACGGGGGAACCGGGGAGCTGTTTTTT.

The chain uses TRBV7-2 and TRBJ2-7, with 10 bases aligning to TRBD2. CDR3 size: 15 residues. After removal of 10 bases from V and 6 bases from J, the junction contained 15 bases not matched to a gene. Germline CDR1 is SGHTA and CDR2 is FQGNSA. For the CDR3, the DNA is TGTGCCATCCACCCCGCGGGACTAGCGCCTCCCGAGCAGTACTTC. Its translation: CAIHPAGLAPPEQYF.

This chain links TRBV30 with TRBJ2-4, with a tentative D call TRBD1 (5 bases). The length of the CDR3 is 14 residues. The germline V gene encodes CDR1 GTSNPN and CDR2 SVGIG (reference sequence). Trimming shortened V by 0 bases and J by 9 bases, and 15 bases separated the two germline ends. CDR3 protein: CAWSVQQVRAIQYF. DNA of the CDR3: TGTGCCTGGAGTGTACAGCAGGTCAGGGCCATTCAGTACTTC.

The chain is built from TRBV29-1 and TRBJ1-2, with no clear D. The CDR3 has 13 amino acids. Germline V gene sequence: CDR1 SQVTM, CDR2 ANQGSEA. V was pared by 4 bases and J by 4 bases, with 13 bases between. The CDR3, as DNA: TGCAGCGTTGTTACGGTAACCCCCTATGGCTACACCTTC. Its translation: CSVVTVTPYGYTF. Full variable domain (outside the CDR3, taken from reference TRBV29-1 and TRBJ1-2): SAVISQKPSRDICQRGTSLTIQCQVDSQVTMMFWYRQQPGQSLTLIATANQGSEATYESGFVIDKFPISRPNLTFSTLTVSNMSPEDSSIYLCSVVTVTPYGYTFGSGTRLTVV.

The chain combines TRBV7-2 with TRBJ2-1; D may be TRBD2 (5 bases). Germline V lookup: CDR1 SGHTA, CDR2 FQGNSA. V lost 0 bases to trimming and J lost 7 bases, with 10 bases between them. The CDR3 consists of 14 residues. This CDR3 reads CASSLAGVFNEQFF. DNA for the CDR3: TGTGCCAGCAGCTTAGCGGGAGTTTTTAATGAGCAGTTCTTC.